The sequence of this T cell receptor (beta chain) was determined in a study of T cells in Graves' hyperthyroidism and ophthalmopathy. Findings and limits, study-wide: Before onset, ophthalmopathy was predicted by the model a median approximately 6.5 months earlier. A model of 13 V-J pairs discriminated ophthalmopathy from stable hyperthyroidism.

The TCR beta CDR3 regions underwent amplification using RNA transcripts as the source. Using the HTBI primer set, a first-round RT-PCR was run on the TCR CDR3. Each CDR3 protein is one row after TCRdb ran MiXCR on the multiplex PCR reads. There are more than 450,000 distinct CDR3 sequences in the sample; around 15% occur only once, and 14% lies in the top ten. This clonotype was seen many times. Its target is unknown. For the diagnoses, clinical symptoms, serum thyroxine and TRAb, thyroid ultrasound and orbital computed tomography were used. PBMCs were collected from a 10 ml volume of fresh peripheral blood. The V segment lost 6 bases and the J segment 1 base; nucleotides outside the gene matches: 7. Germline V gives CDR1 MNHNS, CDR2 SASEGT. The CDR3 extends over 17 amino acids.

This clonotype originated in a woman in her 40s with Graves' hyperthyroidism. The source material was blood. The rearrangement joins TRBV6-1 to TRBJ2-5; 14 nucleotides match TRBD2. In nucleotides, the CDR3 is TGTGCCAGCAGGCAAACTGGGACTAGCGGGAGCCAAGAGACCCAGTACTTC. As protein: CASRQTGTSGSQETQYF.